The following is a TCR beta chain sequence with its context. Measured with immunoSEQ multiplex PCR; TCRdb has only the in-frame clones, and not every one. The table records 300,000 to 400,000 clones, 89% of them present only once. This sample is drawn from a study of blood T cell repertoires in COVID-19. Study information: Collection of acute and convalescent COVID-19 samples took place in the United States, Italy and Spain. Nucleic acid was either cDNA or gDNA, and it came from T cells, B-cell-depleted T cells, or PBMCs.

J lost 3 bases, V lost 7 bases, and 13 bases had no gene match. CDR1 and CDR2 (germline): MNHNY, SVGAGI (reference sequence). The CDR3 runs 16 residues. This receptor was taken from a man aged 55-75 years who had recovered from COVID-19. The rearrangement joins TRBV6-6 to TRBJ2-3; 7 bases fit TRBD1. Specimen: PBMCs or T cells enriched from blood (not recorded which). The CDR3: CASIRVGGASTDTQYF. CDR3 nucleotides: TGTGCCAGCATCCGAGTAGGGGGCGCATCGACAGATACGCAGTATTTT.